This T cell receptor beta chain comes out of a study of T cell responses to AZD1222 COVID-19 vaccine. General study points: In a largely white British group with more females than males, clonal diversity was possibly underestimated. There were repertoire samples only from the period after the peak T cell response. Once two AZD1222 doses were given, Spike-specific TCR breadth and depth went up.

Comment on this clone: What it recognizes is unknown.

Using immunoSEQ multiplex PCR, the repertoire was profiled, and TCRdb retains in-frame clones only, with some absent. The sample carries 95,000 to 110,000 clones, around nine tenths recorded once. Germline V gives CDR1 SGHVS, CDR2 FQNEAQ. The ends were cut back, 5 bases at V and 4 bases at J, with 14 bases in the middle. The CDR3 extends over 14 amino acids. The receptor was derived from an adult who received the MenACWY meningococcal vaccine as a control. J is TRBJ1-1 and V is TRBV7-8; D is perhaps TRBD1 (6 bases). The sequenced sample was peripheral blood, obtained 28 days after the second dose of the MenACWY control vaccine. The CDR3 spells CASSKGGLSTEAFF. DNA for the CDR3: TGTGCCAGCAGCAAGGGGGGTCTAAGCACTGAAGCTTTCTTT.